Each of the 9 T cell receptor beta chains below was sequenced from the same sample in a study of cytomegalovirus exposure and HLA in healthy donors. The PCR made use of 60 Vbeta and 13 Jbeta primers. Sequenced by immunoSEQ multiplex PCR; TCRdb stores in-frame clones only, minus some. The data contain under 150,000 clones, around 77% of them seen just once; the ten biggest clones take up 4.5% to 6%. The sequencing input was PBMCs. The receptors were sampled from a woman in her 50s in good health and CMV-seronegative.

The gene calls are TRBV11-3 and TRBJ2-1, with TRBD2 as a possible D gene (6 bases). The CDR3 contains 14 residues. Germline values: CDR1 SGHNT, CDR2 YENEEA. The germline V and J ends were trimmed by 4 bases and 9 bases, with 16 bases remaining between them. This chain's CDR3 is CASSSLLSGTEQFF. The CDR3 coding sequence is TGTGCCAGCAGCTCCCTTCTTAGCGGTACTGAGCAGTTCTTC. Together with reference TRBV11-3 and TRBJ2-1, the CDR3 gives the full variable domain: EAGVVQSPRYKIIEKKQPVAFWCNPISGHNTLYWYLQNLGQGPELLIRYENEEAVDDSQLPKDRFSAERLKGVDSTLKIQPAELGDSAVYLCASSSLLSGTEQFFGPGTRLTVL.

This chain links TRBV27 with TRBJ2-1; D perhaps matches TRBD2 (5 bases). CDR3 length equals 15 residues. CDR1 is MNHEY and CDR2 is SMNVEV in the germline V gene (reference sequence). The V end was cut by 4 bases, the J end by 3 bases, with 13 bases between. The CDR3 DNA follows: TGTGCCAGCAGTTCCGGGGTTATTCGCTACAATGAGCAGTTCTTC. This encodes CASSSGVIRYNEQFF.

The V gene is TRBV19, the J gene TRBJ1-2; a possible D gene is TRBD1 (5 bases). Germline assignment: CDR1 LNHDA and CDR2 SQIVND (reference sequence). Trimming removed 6 bases from V and 2 bases from J, with 10 bases in between. The CDR3 contains 13 residues. In nucleotides, the CDR3 is TGTGCCAGTAGCCAGACAGAGAACTATGGCTACACCTTC. Translated: CASSQTENYGYTF.

V is TRBV6-1 and J is TRBJ2-3, with D perhaps matching TRBD1 (6 bases). Deletions cut 2 bases from V and 7 bases from J, with 10 bases between. There are 13 residues in the CDR3. Germline V lookup: CDR1 MNHNS, CDR2 SASEGT. CDR3 protein: CASSEPDRNTQYF. The CDR3 bases are TGTGCCAGCAGTGAACCCGACAGGAATACGCAGTATTTT.

In its sample, this clone was seen a few times. The CDR3, as DNA: TGTGCCAGCAGCGTAGGGCGGGGGTTGGATACGCAGTATTTT. Translation gives CASSVGRGLDTQYF. The V gene is TRBV9, the J gene TRBJ2-3, with 7 bases matching TRBD2. The V gene's germline CDR1 is SGDLS and CDR2 YYNGEE. The CDR3 has 14 amino acids. V dropped 0 bases and J dropped 6; count of bases not matched to a gene: 4.

The gene calls are TRBV2 and TRBJ1-2; 7 positions agree with TRBD1. CDR1 SNHLY and CDR2 FYNNEI come from the germline V gene. The CDR3 has 12 amino acids. The V and J ends lost 6 bases and 7 bases, in that order; junction bases with no gene match: 5. The CDR3 spells CASSTGVSGYTF. CDR3 sequence (DNA): TGTGCCAGCAGCACAGGGGTATCTGGCTACACCTTC.

J is TRBJ1-1 and V is TRBV7-2; no definite D call. Trimming took 2 bases from V and 10 from J, leaving 20 bases between them. This CDR3 region has 15 residues. Germline CDR1 is SGHTA and CDR2 is FQGNSA. The CDR3: CASSLSSGSTNPAFF. CDR3 DNA sequence: TGTGCCAGCAGCTTATCCTCAGGAAGCACAAATCCAGCTTTCTTT.

This clone was counted a single time. The gene calls are TRBV6-5 and TRBJ1-1; D remains unclear. Germline CDR1 reads MNHEY; CDR2 reads SVGAGI. Trimming removed 7 bases from V and 1 base from J, with 10 bases in between. The CDR3 is 13 amino acids. The CDR3 coding sequence is TGTGCCAGCACCTCAGTAACGAACACTGAAGCTTTCTTT. Its translation: CASTSVTNTEAFF.

The rearrangement joins TRBV19 to TRBJ1-1, with D possibly being TRBD1 (6 bases). V lost 6 bases and J 5 bases, leaving 13 bases between the germline ends. Germline V CDR1 and CDR2: LNHDA, SQIVND (reference sequence). The CDR3 length is 13 residues. The CDR3 reads CASRTQGETEAFF. In DNA form, the CDR3 reads TGTGCCAGTAGGACACAGGGAGAAACTGAAGCTTTCTTT.